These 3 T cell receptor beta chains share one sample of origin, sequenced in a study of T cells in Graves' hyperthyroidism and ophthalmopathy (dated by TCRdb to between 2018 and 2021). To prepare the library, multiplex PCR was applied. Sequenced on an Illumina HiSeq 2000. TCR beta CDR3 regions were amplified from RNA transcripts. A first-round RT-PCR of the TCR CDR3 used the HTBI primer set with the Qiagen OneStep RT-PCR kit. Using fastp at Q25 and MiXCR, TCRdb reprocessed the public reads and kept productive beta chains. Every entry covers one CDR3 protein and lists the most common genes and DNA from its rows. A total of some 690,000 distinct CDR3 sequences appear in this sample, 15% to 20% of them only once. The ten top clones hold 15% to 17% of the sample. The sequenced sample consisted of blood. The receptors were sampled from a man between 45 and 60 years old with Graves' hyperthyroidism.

Written as DNA, the CDR3 is TGTGCCAGCAGCTCCCGGGACTGGGCGTTCGGCACAGATACGCAGTATTTT. Translation gives CASSSRDWAFGTDTQYF. V and J are TRBV5-6 and TRBJ2-3; TRBD2 might be the D (6 bases). Trimming took off 3 bases at V and 1 base at J, with 18 bases between the two ends. The CDR3 is 17 amino acids. Looked up from germline, CDR1 is SGHDT and CDR2 is YYEEEE. Full variable domain (outside the CDR3, taken from reference TRBV5-6 and TRBJ2-3): DAGVTQSPTHLIKTRGQQVTLRCSPKSGHDTVSWYQQALGQGPQFIFQYYEEEERQRGNFPDRFSGHQFPNYSSELNVNALLLGDSALYLCASSSRDWAFGTDTQYFGPGTRLTVL.

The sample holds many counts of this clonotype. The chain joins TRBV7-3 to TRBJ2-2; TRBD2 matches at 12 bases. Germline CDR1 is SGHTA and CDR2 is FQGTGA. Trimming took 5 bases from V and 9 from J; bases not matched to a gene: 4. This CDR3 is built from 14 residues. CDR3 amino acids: CASSPGLAGRELFF. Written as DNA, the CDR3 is TGTGCCAGCAGCCCCGGACTAGCGGGACGGGAGCTGTTTTTT.

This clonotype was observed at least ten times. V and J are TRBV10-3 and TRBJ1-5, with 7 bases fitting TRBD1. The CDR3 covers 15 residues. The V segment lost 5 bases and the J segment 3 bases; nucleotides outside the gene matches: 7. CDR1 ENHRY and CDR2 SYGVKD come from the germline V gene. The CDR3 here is CAISSRDSANQPQHF. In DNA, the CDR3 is TGTGCCATCAGTTCCCGGGACAGCGCCAATCAGCCCCAGCATTTT.